This T cell receptor beta chain was found in a study of blood T cell repertoires in COVID-19. Measured with immunoSEQ multiplex PCR; TCRdb has only the in-frame clones, and not every one. The repertoire holds about 220,000 clones, with 80% as singletons. With V trimmed by 4 bases and J by 15 bases, 19 bases remained unmatched. CDR3 length: 17 amino acids. Germline CDR1 is MNHNS and CDR2 is SASEGT. The clonotype comes from a human donor in a cohort sampled during active COVID-19. The specimen sequenced was peripheral blood. This rearrangement joins TRBV6-1 to TRBJ2-1; 12 positions match TRBD2. Here the CDR3 DNA reads TGTGCCAGCAGTGCATTTCAGGGACTAGCGGGCCTCCTATCACTGTTCTTC. This gives the protein CASSAFQGLAGLLSLFF.